These T cell receptor beta chains were read from a single sample in a study of cytomegalovirus exposure and HLA in healthy donors. Produced via immunoSEQ multiplex PCR; TCRdb's table is partial and in-frame only. The sample has approximately 120,000 clones, 89% seen once. The sample consisted of PBMCs. The receptors shown here come from a woman between 18 and 29 years old in good health and CMV-seronegative. Both conserved end residues are part of each CDR3. D genes are given only for firm matches. Some rows have no size entry. The others give once, few or many, or a class for an expanded clone.

.	TRBV5-6	.	TRBJ1-3	CASSFTAAASGNTIYF	TGTGCCAGCAGCTTTACAGCGGCCGCCTCTGGAAACACCATATATTTT
.	TRBV30	few	TRBJ1-2	CAWSVGKSTSDGYTF	TGTGCCTGGAGTGTGGGTAAGAGCACGAGCGATGGCTACACCTTC
TRBD1	TRBV25-1	.	TRBJ1-4	CASSDLTGGRGKLFF	TGTGCCAGCAGTGACCTCACAGGGGGCAGAGGAAAACTGTTTTTT
TRBD2	TRBV7-6	.	TRBJ2-1	CASSLGTSVYNEQFF	TGTGCCAGCAGCTTAGGGACTAGCGTTTACAATGAGCAGTTCTTC
TRBD1	TRBV11-2	.	TRBJ1-1	CASSSRMTGWNTEAFF	TGTGCCAGCAGCTCGAGGATGACAGGGTGGAACACTGAAGCTTTCTTT
.	TRBV10-3	.	TRBJ2-7	CAISEKSQEGWSYEQYF	TGTGCCATCAGTGAGAAGTCGCAGGAGGGCTGGTCCTACGAGCAGTACTTC
TRBD1	TRBV6-5	.	TRBJ1-1	CASHQMQGAAFF	TGTGCCAGCCATCAAATGCAGGGGGCGGCTTTCTTT
TRBD1	TRBV27	.	TRBJ2-5	CASSNYWDRGRSETQYF	TGTGCCAGCAGTAACTACTGGGACAGGGGGCGAAGCGAGACCCAGTACTTC
TRBD2	TRBV2	.	TRBJ2-5	CASSGLAGYSETQYF	TGTGCCAGCAGTGGACTAGCGGGTTACTCGGAGACCCAGTACTTC
TRBD1	TRBV7-9	.	TRBJ1-4	CASSNEGAGEKLFF	TGTGCCAGCAGCAATGAGGGGGCTGGTGAAAAACTGTTTTTT
.	TRBV6-5	.	TRBJ1-5	CASSYSDRTDQPQHF	TGTGCCAGCAGTTACTCTGACAGAACGGATCAGCCCCAGCATTTT
TRBD2	TRBV10-3	.	TRBJ2-7	CAIGGEPPPYEQYF	TGTGCCATCGGGGGGGAGCCACCACCCTACGAGCAGTACTTC
.	TRBV6-1	.	TRBJ2-2	CASGDLGGVTGELFF	TGTGCCAGCGGCGACCTGGGGGGTGTAACCGGGGAGCTGTTTTTT
TRBD1	TRBV2	once	TRBJ1-3	CASSETTGGNTIYF	TGTGCCAGCAGTGAAACGACAGGGGGAAACACCATATATTTT
TRBD2	TRBV18	.	TRBJ2-7	CASSPRGLAGSHEQYF	TGTGCCAGCTCACCGAGGGGACTAGCGGGATCGCACGAGCAGTACTTC
.	TRBV11-3	.	TRBJ2-5	CASSQDQETQYF	TGTGCCAGCAGCCAGGACCAAGAGACCCAGTACTTC
.	TRBV19	.	TRBJ1-5	CASSIGTYYSNQPQHF	TGTGCCAGTAGTATCGGGACATATTATAGCAATCAGCCCCAGCATTTT
.	TRBV11-2	.	TRBJ2-6	CASSLVREQGSSGANVLTF	TGTGCCAGCAGCTTAGTGAGAGAACAGGGTTCCTCTGGGGCCAACGTCCTGACTTTC
TRBD1	TRBV28	.	TRBJ1-2	CASSFTGTGNYGYTF	TGTGCCAGCAGCTTTACCGGGACAGGGAACTATGGCTACACCTTC
TRBD1	TRBV25-1	.	TRBJ2-7	CASTPSPGTGGHEQYF	TGTGCCAGCACCCCATCCCCCGGGACAGGGGGCCACGAGCAGTACTTC
TRBD1	TRBV5-1	.	TRBJ1-1	CASSTRQGRTEAFF	TGCGCCAGCAGCACTAGACAGGGGAGAACTGAAGCTTTCTTT
.	TRBV11-3	.	TRBJ2-2	CASSLDHVTANTGELFF	TGTGCCAGCAGCTTAGATCATGTGACAGCAAACACCGGGGAGCTGTTTTTT
.	TRBV21-1	.	TRBJ2-7	CARNRLGAGERGNEQYF	TGTGCCCGAAACAGGTTAGGTGCTGGGGAGCGGGGGAACGAGCAGTACTTC
.	TRBV19	.	TRBJ2-5	CATVEKGAGETQYF	TGTGCAACAGTAGAGAAGGGGGCGGGGGAGACCCAGTACTTC
TRBD2	TRBV11-2	.	TRBJ2-3	CASSLGTSGTDTQYF	TGTGCCAGCAGCTTAGGCACTAGCGGCACAGATACGCAGTATTTT
.	TRBV5-6	.	TRBJ2-5	CASRPIVEETQYF	TGTGCCAGCAGGCCCATAGTGGAAGAGACCCAGTACTTC
TRBD2	TRBV10-3	.	TRBJ2-3	CAISEETSGAGDTQYF	TGTGCCATCAGTGAGGAGACTAGCGGGGCGGGAGATACGCAGTATTTT
TRBD1	TRBV19	.	TRBJ2-1	CASSPGTGIANEQFF	TGTGCCAGTAGTCCCGGGACAGGGATCGCGAATGAGCAGTTCTTC
TRBD1	TRBV6-5	.	TRBJ2-7	CASSYSSAGGYEQYF	TGTGCCAGCAGTTACTCCTCCGCAGGGGGCTACGAGCAGTACTTC
.	TRBV28	once	TRBJ1-3	CASIQDSGNTIYF	TGTGCCAGCATACAGGACTCTGGAAACACCATATATTTT
.	TRBV18	.	TRBJ1-1	CASSPSQGPWEAFF	TGTGCCAGCTCACCATCCCAGGGCCCTTGGGAAGCTTTCTTT
.	TRBV18	.	TRBJ1-5	CASSRRESNQPQHF	TGTGCCAGCTCTCGGAGGGAGAGCAATCAGCCCCAGCATTTT
.	TRBV7-7	once	TRBJ2-2	CASSRGAPTGELFF	TGTGCCAGCAGCCGGGGGGCCCCCACCGGGGAGCTGTTTTTT
TRBD1	TRBV5-1	.	TRBJ1-2	CASSATGDYGYTF	TGCGCCAGCAGCGCTACAGGGGATTATGGCTACACCTTC
.	TRBV4-2	.	TRBJ2-7	CASSQDLSPYEQYF	TGTGCCAGCAGCCAAGATCTTAGCCCCTACGAGCAGTACTTC
TRBD2	TRBV6-5	.	TRBJ2-7	CASSYFPPAGTYEQYF	TGTGCCAGCAGTTACTTCCCTCCAGCGGGAACCTACGAGCAGTACTTC
.	TRBV18	.	TRBJ2-2	CASSPDWAITGELFF	TGTGCCAGCTCACCCGATTGGGCAATAACCGGGGAGCTGTTTTTT
.	TRBV4-2	.	TRBJ1-2	CASSQERGARGYTF	TGTGCCAGCAGCCAAGAACGGGGGGCGCGGGGCTACACCTTC
.	TRBV5-1	.	TRBJ2-7	CASSSMTGSGEQYF	TGCGCCAGCAGCTCTATGACAGGCTCGGGCGAGCAGTACTTC
TRBD2	TRBV28	.	TRBJ2-3	CASRESGSNADTQYF	TGTGCCAGCAGAGAAAGCGGGAGTAACGCAGATACGCAGTATTTT
.	TRBV29-1	.	TRBJ2-1	CSVVSRGDNEQFF	TGCAGCGTTGTCTCTCGGGGTGATAATGAGCAGTTCTTC
.	TRBV7-9	.	TRBJ1-1	CASSPRNTEAFF	TGTGCCAGCAGCCCGCGGAACACTGAAGCTTTCTTT
.	TRBV28	few	TRBJ2-7	CASNTGSSYEQYF	TGTGCCAGCAATACTGGTTCCTCCTACGAGCAGTACTTC
.	TRBV7-9	.	TRBJ2-3	CASSLRAGRGIEDTQYF	TGTGCCAGCAGCTTAAGGGCTGGCAGGGGTATCGAAGATACGCAGTATTTT
.	TRBV29-1	once	TRBJ2-5	CSVETEVRETQYF	TGCAGCGTTGAGACAGAGGTTCGAGAGACCCAGTACTTC